These T cell receptor beta chains were read from a single sample in a study of human T cells and chemical hapten exposure. TCRdb re-derived calls from the RACE reads in MiXCR, one entry per CDR3 protein. The sample has 240,000 or so distinct CDR3 sequences, 7.5% to 9% seen once. The specimen comprised whole blood, sampled in connection with sensitization to the hapten diphenylcyclopropenone (DPC). These receptors all stem from a middle-aged woman with alopecia areata. Some clones in this sample may be carry-over from other donors' samples. CDR3s include the opening cysteine and the closing phenylalanine or tryptophan.

TRBJ2-3 TRBV12-3/TRBV12-4 CASSPSGSSTDTQYF
TRBJ1-5 TRBV12-3/TRBV12-4 CASSPGTGGRQPQHF
TRBJ1-1 TRBV9 CASSVGRATEAFF
TRBJ2-1 TRBV7-2 CASSPLAGARDEQFF
TRBJ2-1 TRBV4-1 CASSQGDSGSWDEQFF
TRBJ2-6 TRBV12-3/TRBV12-4 CASSLVRISSGANVLTF
TRBJ1-1 TRBV6-5 CASSYAPGATEAFF
TRBJ1-4 TRBV7-2 CASSSTNEKLFF
TRBJ2-2 TRBV2 CASSLTGQGNTGELFF
TRBJ2-2 TRBV28 CASSPGTSGYRGTGELFF
TRBJ2-5 TRBV9 CASSVGLAGVETQYF
TRBJ2-1 TRBV29-1 CSAQGGRSYNEQFF
TRBJ2-5 TRBV6-2/TRBV6-3 CASSSRQGLRKETQYF
TRBJ2-1 TRBV7-2 CASSSEALNEQFF
TRBJ2-3 TRBV9 CASSVSGSSTDTQYF
TRBJ1-1 TRBV9 CASSGTANTEAFF
TRBJ2-1 TRBV6-5 CASWDRGRNDEQFF
TRBJ1-3 TRBV7-9 CASSQGQRNTIYF
TRBJ2-1 TRBV5-1 CASSLEGDSYNEQFF
TRBJ2-3 TRBV5-1 CASIGTGTDTQYF
TRBJ1-4 TRBV10-3 CAISDPGTGGEKLFF
TRBJ2-7 TRBV4-1 CASSGAAYEQYF
TRBJ2-7 TRBV20-1 CSALRDSYEQYF
TRBJ2-1 TRBV10-3 CAISGSSGDSYNEQFF